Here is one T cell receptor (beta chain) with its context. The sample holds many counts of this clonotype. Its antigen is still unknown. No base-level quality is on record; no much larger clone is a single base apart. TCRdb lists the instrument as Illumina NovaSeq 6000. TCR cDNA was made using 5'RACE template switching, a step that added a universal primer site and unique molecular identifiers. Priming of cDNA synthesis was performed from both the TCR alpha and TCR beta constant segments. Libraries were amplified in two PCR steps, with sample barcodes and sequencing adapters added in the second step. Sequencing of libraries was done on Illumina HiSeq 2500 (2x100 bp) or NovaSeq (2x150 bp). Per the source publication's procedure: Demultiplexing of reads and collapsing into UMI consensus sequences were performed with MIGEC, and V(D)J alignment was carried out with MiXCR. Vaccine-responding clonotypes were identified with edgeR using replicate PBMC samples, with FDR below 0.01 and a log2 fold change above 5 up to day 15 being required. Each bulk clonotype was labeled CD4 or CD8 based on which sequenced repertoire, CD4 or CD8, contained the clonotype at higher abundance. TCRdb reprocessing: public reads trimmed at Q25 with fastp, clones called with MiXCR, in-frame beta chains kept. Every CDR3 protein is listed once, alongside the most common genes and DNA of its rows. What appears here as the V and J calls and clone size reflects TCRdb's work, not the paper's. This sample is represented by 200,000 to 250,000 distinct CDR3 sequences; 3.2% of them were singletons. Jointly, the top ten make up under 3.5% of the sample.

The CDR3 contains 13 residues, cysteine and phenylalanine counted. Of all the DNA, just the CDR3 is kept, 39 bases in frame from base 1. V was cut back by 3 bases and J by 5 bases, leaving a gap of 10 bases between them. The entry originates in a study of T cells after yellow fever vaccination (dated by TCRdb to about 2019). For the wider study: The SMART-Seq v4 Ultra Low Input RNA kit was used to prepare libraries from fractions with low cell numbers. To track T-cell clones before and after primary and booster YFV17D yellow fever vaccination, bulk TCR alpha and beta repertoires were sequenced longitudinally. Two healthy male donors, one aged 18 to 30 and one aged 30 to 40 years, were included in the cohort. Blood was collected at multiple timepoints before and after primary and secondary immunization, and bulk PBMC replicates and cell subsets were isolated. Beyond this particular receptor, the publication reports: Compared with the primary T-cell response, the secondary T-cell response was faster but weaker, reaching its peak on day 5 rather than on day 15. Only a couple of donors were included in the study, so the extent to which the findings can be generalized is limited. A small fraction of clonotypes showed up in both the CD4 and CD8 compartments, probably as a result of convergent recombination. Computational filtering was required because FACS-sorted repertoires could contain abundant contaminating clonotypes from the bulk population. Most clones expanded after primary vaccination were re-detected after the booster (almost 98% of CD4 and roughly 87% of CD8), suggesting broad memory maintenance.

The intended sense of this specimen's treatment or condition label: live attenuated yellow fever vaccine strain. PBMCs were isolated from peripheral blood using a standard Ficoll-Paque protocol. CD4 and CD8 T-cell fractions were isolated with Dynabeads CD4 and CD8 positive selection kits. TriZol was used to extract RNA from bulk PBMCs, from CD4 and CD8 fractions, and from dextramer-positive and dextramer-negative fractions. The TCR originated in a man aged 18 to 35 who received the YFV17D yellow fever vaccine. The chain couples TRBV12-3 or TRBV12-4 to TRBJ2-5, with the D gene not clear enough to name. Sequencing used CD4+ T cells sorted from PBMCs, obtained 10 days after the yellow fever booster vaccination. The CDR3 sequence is CASSFTQRETQYF. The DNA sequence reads TGTGCCAGCAGTTTTACCCAAAGGGAGACCCAGTACTTC.